This T cell receptor (beta chain) was observed in a study of T cells in Graves' hyperthyroidism and ophthalmopathy (dated by TCRdb to between 2019 and 2020). Notes on the research overall: Peripheral blood samples were taken at the time of initial diagnosis, prior to any treatment. TCR V-J signatures able to tell the groups apart were searched for in a discovery cohort of some 97 patients, of whom approximately 40 had Graves' ophthalmopathy and more than 55 had stable Graves' hyperthyroidism. Prospective prediction of ophthalmopathy was tested in an independent validation cohort of approximately 19 hyperthyroidism patients and around 16 patients who later progressed to ophthalmopathy. The roughly 100 discovery patients were randomly split 7:3 into training and test sets. In addition, the study compared T-cell repertoires in thyroid tissue and in blood from roughly 6 Graves' hyperthyroidism patients. After blood sampling, hyperthyroidism patients were treated with methimazole at a starting dose of 30 mg daily, and ophthalmopathy patients were treated with high-dose intravenous methylprednisolone. According to the paper, TCR Vbeta CDR3 sequencing was carried out on more than 120 peripheral blood samples, which came from some 41 ophthalmopathy, 75 to 80 hyperthyroidism and approximately 17 progressor patients. Overall study outcomes, separate from this receptor: During validation, the model predicted progression to ophthalmopathy a median of approximately 6 months ahead of onset, with just under 71% sensitivity and around 73% specificity. Most expanded thyroid clonotypes (frequency above 0.001) were also found in blood, which suggests that blood repertoires may mirror thyroid immune responses. Ophthalmopathy was separated from stable hyperthyroidism by a 13 V-J signature model, with around 90% sensitivity and just over 81% specificity obtained in cross-validation and 80%/75% obtained in testing. No statistical method was used to fix the sample size in advance, and group allocation was not hidden from the investigators.

V was cut back by 3 bases and J by 4 bases, leaving a gap of 9 bases between them. Reading from cysteine to phenylalanine, the CDR3 counts 13 amino acids. Only the CDR3 portion is preserved as DNA: 39 bases, with reading frame beginning at the first base. The germline V gene sets CDR1 to SGHDT and CDR2 to YYEEEE. Stable Graves' hyperthyroidism was defined as the absence of progression to ophthalmopathy over 18 months of follow-up. Hyperthyroidism patients were aged 18 to 65 years and newly diagnosed, with disease duration of less than 2 months. The study excluded patients with uncontrolled infections, other autoimmune diseases, pregnancy or lactation. Diagnoses were based on clinical symptoms, serum thyroxine and TRAb, thyroid ultrasound and orbital computed tomography. PBMCs were isolated from 7.5 to 10 ml of fresh peripheral blood by Ficoll-Paque density gradient centrifugation. Total RNA was extracted using Trizol reagent, and RNA quality was assessed on an Agilent 2100 Bioanalyzer.

This clonotype was seen many times. Its antigen has not been determined. No much larger clone exists at a distance of one base, and base qualities are not known. The TCR beta CDR3 regions were amplified from the RNA transcripts. For the first round of RT-PCR on the TCR CDR3, the HTBI primer set was used together with the Qiagen OneStep RT-PCR kit. Libraries were constructed in a second round of multiplex PCR, after which size selection and purification were carried out. Paired-end sequencing of the libraries was performed with 100 bp reads on an Illumina HiSeq2000. On the study's bioinformatics: SOAPnuke was used to process the raw data, removing reads that contained adapters or uncalled bases, had a mean Phred below 15, or lacked an exact match to the constant primer or identifier. High-quality paired reads were merged using COPE v1.2.5, and each unique nucleotide sequence was defined as a clonotype. MiTCR v1.1 was used to align clonotypes to the IMGT TRBV, TRBD and TRBJ reference segments. The analysis was restricted to V-J combinations with a frequency above 0.0001, which together covered about 99% of the repertoires. The TCS score was defined as F50 (clonal expansion) divided by E x V (chaos), with BLOSUM62-based TCRdist calculated between CDR3 peptides within each V-J. Welch's t-statistics and random forest reduced approximately 520 V-J features to roughly 13, which were used in a naive Bayes classifier (R e1071). The raw public reads went through TCRdb reprocessing: fastp at Q25, MiXCR clone calling, in-frame beta chains kept. Here each entry gathers all rows of one CDR3 protein and keeps the most common genes and DNA. The V and J calls shown here were made by TCRdb, not taken from the authors' results. The sample records some 700,000 distinct CDR3 sequences, 15% to 20% of which are singletons. In total, the top ten clones hold roughly a sixth of the sample.

The chain links TRBV5-6 with TRBJ2-3; 6 matching bases give a weak D call of TRBD2. The origin of this receptor is a man in his forties or fifties with Graves' hyperthyroidism. The sequencing input was blood. In nucleotide form, the sequence is TGTGCCAGCAGCTGGGGGGACGCAGATACGCAGTATTTT. It codes for CASSWGDADTQYF.